The next 13 T cell receptor beta chains were all read from a single sample in a study of shared clonotypes between healthy human individuals. TCRdb's copy holds only in-frame clones and misses some; the assay was immunoSEQ multiplex PCR. Here the sample spans some 2,400,000 clones, more than 90% being singletons. Sequencing used naive CD4+ T cells sorted from blood. Subset indicated: CD45RA+ positively selected. The receptor source for this set is a man between 18 and 29 years old in good health.

The chain combines TRBV5-4 with TRBJ1-2; a possible D gene is TRBD1 (5 bases). V lost 1 base and J lost 6, with 10 bases in between. The CDR3 covers 13 residues. Germline V gene sequence: CDR1 SGHNT, CDR2 YYREEE (reference sequence). The CDR3 nucleotides read TGTGCCAGCAGCTTGCAAGGGACTGATGGCTACACCTTC. Protein product: CASSLQGTDGYTF.

The rearrangement joins TRBV5-1 to TRBJ2-1; D is uncertain. The CDR3 is 15 amino acids. The germline V and J ends were trimmed by 0 bases and 8 bases, with 15 bases remaining between them. The V gene's germline CDR1 is SGHRS and CDR2 YFSETQ. The CDR3 is CASSLGQSASYEQFF. Written as DNA, the CDR3 is TGCGCCAGCAGCTTGGGTCAATCAGCAAGTTATGAGCAGTTCTTC. Using reference TRBV5-1 and TRBJ2-1 for the parts outside the CDR3, the full variable domain is KAGVTQTPRYLIKTRGQQVTLSCSPISGHRSVSWYQQTPGQGLQFLFEYFSETQRNKGNFPGRFSGRQFSNSRSEMNVSTLELGDSALYLCASSLGQSASYEQFFGPGTRLTVL.

The rearrangement joins TRBV5-4 to TRBJ2-3, with D unresolved. This CDR3 is built from 16 residues. In germline, CDR1 is SGHNT, CDR2 YYREEE (reference sequence). Deletions cut 4 bases from V and 2 bases from J, with 17 bases between. The CDR3 here is CASSIRRSLYTDTQYF. As DNA, the CDR3 is TGTGCCAGCAGCATCCGACGCAGCCTATACACAGATACGCAGTATTTT.

V is TRBV9 and J is TRBJ2-5, with a possible D match to TRBD2 (5 bases). V lost 4 bases, J lost 5 bases, and 9 bases lay in between. The germline V gene has CDR1 SGDLS and CDR2 YYNGEE. The CDR3 covers 12 residues. CDR3 nucleotide sequence: TGTGCCAGCAGCAGAAGAGGGGAGACCCAGTACTTC. Its protein product is CASSRRGETQYF.

The rearrangement joins TRBV9 to TRBJ2-2, with D perhaps given as TRBD1 or TRBD2 (5 bases each). The CDR3 totals 16 residues. CDR1 is SGDLS, CDR2 YYNGEE, per germline. V gave up 4 bases and J gave up 5 bases, with 18 bases separating them. CDR3 DNA sequence: TGTGCCAGCAGCCCACTTGGGGGAGTAGGGACCGGGGAGCTGTTTTTT. This translates into CASSPLGGVGTGELFF.

This chain uses TRBV10-1 with TRBJ2-4, with no clear D. Per germline, CDR1 WNHNN and CDR2 SYGVQD (reference sequence). V lost 5 bases to trimming and J lost 0 bases, with 11 bases between them. This CDR3 is built from 15 residues. The CDR3 here is CASSPALGAKNIQYF. Here the CDR3 DNA reads TGCGCCAGCAGTCCAGCCTTAGGAGCCAAAAACATTCAGTACTTC.

The gene calls are TRBV4-1 and TRBJ1-6; D unresolved. Germline V lookup: CDR1 MGHRA, CDR2 YSYEKL. The V gene lost 3 bases and the J gene lost 13 bases, with 10 bases spanning the gap. This CDR3 contains 12 residues. CDR3 coding DNA: TGCGCCAGCAGCCAGGGCTTGGGGCCCCTCCACTTT. Encoded protein: CASSQGLGPLHF.

The chain joins TRBV30 to TRBJ2-1, with 9 positions matching TRBD2. This CDR3 comprises 14 residues. Losses at the gene ends were 2 bases for V and 5 bases for J; bases not matched to a gene: 4. Germline V CDR1 and CDR2: GTSNPN, SVGIG (reference sequence). The CDR3 coding sequence is TGTGCCTGGAGTCGCCTAGCGGGACACAATGAGCAGTTCTTC. Encoded protein: CAWSRLAGHNEQFF.

This chain links TRBV11-2 with TRBJ2-3; D uncertain. CDR1 and CDR2 (germline): SGHAT, FQNNGV. Between the trimmed V and J ends, which lost 3 bases and 2 bases, there was a span of 9 bases. This CDR3 has 14 amino acids. The CDR3 region has the DNA TGTGCCAGCAGCTTTCCCTACCCCACAGATACGCAGTATTTT. Translated, it gives CASSFPYPTDTQYF.

The J gene is TRBJ1-3, the V gene TRBV18, with D maybe TRBD1 (5 bases). Germline V gives CDR1 KGHSH, CDR2 LQKENI. The V end lost 2 bases, the J end lost 1 base, and 9 bases lay between the germline ends. CDR3 size: 15 residues. Written as DNA, the CDR3 is TGTGCCAGCTCACCAGCATCAGGGTCTGGAAACACCATATATTTT. This codes for CASSPASGSGNTIYF.

This clone was seen just once. The chain couples TRBV28 to TRBJ2-7; the match to TRBD1 covers 8 bases. V trimming: 5 bases; J trimming: 2 bases; junction bases outside the gene matches: 5. The CDR3 contains 14 residues. Germline loops: CDR1 MDHEN, CDR2 SYDVKM. Here the CDR3 reads CASSPQGGTYEQYF. In DNA form, the CDR3 reads TGTGCCAGCAGTCCACAGGGGGGAACCTACGAGCAGTACTTC.

This clone was counted a single time. The chain has TRBV13 and TRBJ2-7, with 7 nucleotides matching TRBD2. Germline V CDR1 and CDR2: PRHDT, FYEKMQ (reference sequence). There are 16 residues in the CDR3. With 0 bases clipped from V and 7 bases from J, the junction kept 12 bases outside the gene matches. CDR3: CASSLGRAGVRDEQYF. The CDR3 DNA reads TGTGCCAGCAGCTTAGGCCGGGCGGGAGTTCGGGATGAGCAGTACTTC.

The chain carries TRBV30 and TRBJ2-1; 10 nucleotides line up with TRBD1. Germline V gives CDR1 GTSNPN, CDR2 SVGIG (reference sequence). The CDR3 totals 16 residues. V was pared by 1 base and J by 4 bases, with 7 bases of the junction left unmatched. This CDR3 reads CAWSALDRGIYNEQFF. The CDR3 coding sequence is TGTGCCTGGAGTGCTCTGGACAGGGGGATATACAATGAGCAGTTCTTC.